Following are 28 T cell receptor beta chains from one sample sequenced in a study of beta chain features in type 1 diabetes. These TCRs' antigens remain unknown. Study results and limitations: All four CD4+ subsets from Type 1 diabetes patients carried moderately but significantly shorter TCRB CDR3s.

Expressed TCRB transcripts were sequenced after all isolated RNA was converted to cDNA. The table came from immunoSEQ multiplex PCR; TCRdb's copy has only in-frame clones and leaves some out. This table holds 550,000 to 850,000 clones, around an eighth found once. Sequencing input: naive CD4+ T cells from blood. These receptors were taken from a man aged 18 to 29 with type 1 diabetes.

This clone appeared a few times. The chain combines TRBV7-2 with TRBJ1-2; TRBD1 matches 7 bases. CDR3 length: 15 amino acids. The ends lost 0 bases at V and 7 bases at J; junction bases unmatched: 8. Germline values: CDR1 SGHTA, CDR2 FQGNSA. The CDR3 here is CASSLATGIPGGYTF. In nucleotides, the CDR3 is TGTGCCAGCAGCTTAGCGACAGGGATTCCCGGTGGCTACACCTTC.

The genes are TRBV15 and TRBJ2-2; D gene ambiguous. Trimming cost V 3 bases and J 8 bases, with 4 bases left between them. In germline, CDR1 is LNHNV, CDR2 YYDKDF (reference sequence). CDR3 length equals 11 residues. The chain's CDR3 is CATSSRGELFF. As DNA, the CDR3 is TGTGCCACCAGCAGTCGTGGGGAGCTGTTTTTT.

The V and J genes are TRBV7-9 and TRBJ1-5, with 7 bases aligning to TRBD1. The trim removed 7 bases at V and 1 base at J, leaving 13 bases unmatched. The germline CDR1 and CDR2 sequences are SEHNR and FQNEAQ (reference sequence). This CDR3 has 17 amino acids. CDR3 nucleotides: TGTGCCAGCAACCTCTGGACAGGAGATATAAGCAATCAGCCCCAGCATTTT. This codes for CASNLWTGDISNQPQHF.

This clone appeared a few times. The gene calls are TRBV5-1 and TRBJ2-7, with D possibly being TRBD2 (5 bases). Germline CDR1 and CDR2: SGHRS and YFSETQ. This CDR3 is built from 17 residues. V was trimmed by 3 bases and J by 1 base, leaving 20 bases between them. CDR3 protein: CASSSGLTAPPSYEQYF. For the CDR3, the DNA is TGCGCCAGCAGCTCCGGACTTACGGCTCCCCCTTCCTACGAGCAGTACTTC.

A few counts support this clone. This chain uses TRBV7-2 with TRBJ2-1; 8 bases line up with TRBD2. The CDR3 totals 16 residues. Looked up from germline, CDR1 is SGHTA and CDR2 is FQGNSA. V trimming: 4 bases; J trimming: 4 bases; junction bases outside the gene matches: 9. CDR3 region: CASSWGASGGYNEQFF. The CDR3 DNA follows: TGTGCCAGCAGCTGGGGGGCCAGCGGGGGATACAATGAGCAGTTCTTC.

Only a few counts were recorded for this clone. The chain combines TRBV9 with TRBJ2-3; D remains ambiguous. The CDR3 consists of 14 residues. From germline, CDR1 is SGDLS and CDR2 YYNGEE. The V gene lost 3 bases and the J gene lost 4 bases, with 12 bases spanning the gap. Written as DNA, the CDR3 is TGTGCCAGCAGCGAGCCCCCCCGGGCAGATACGCAGTATTTT. Protein sequence: CASSEPPRADTQYF.

The chain uses TRBV7-9 and TRBJ1-6; unclear D gene. V lost 2 bases and J 10 bases, leaving 9 bases between the germline ends. Per the germline V gene, CDR1 is SEHNR and CDR2 is FQNEAQ (reference sequence). The length of the CDR3 is 13 residues. In nucleotides, the CDR3 is TGTGCCAGCAGCTTAAGGGATAGATCACCCCTCCACTTT. Translating gives CASSLRDRSPLHF. Full variable domain (rest looked up from reference TRBV7-9 and TRBJ1-6): DTGVSQNPRHKITKRGQNVTFRCDPISEHNRLYWYRQTLGQGPEFLTYFQNEAQLEKSRLLSDRFSAERPKGSFSTLEIQRTEQGDSAMYLCASSLRDRSPLHFGNGTRLTVT.

This clone was detected a few times. V is TRBV10-3 and J is TRBJ1-3; D is possibly TRBD1 (5 bases). The CDR3 loop spans 16 amino acids. V dropped 6 bases and J dropped 2 bases, with 17 bases sitting between them. Germline V lookup: CDR1 ENHRY, CDR2 SYGVKD. CDR3: CAIRETIGVPGNTIYF. The CDR3 region has the DNA TGTGCCATCAGGGAGACGATAGGGGTGCCTGGAAACACCATATATTTT.

Points on this clone: This CDR3 is also generated by other DNA sequences in the sample. V is TRBV9 and J is TRBJ1-6, with D perhaps matching TRBD1 (5 bases). The V gene's germline CDR1 is SGDLS and CDR2 YYNGEE. CDR3 length: 13 amino acids. The V and J ends lost 6 bases and 5 bases respectively, with 9 bases between them. Written as DNA, the CDR3 is TGTGCCAGCAAACAGGCGGATAATTCACCCCTCCACTTT. Translated: CASKQADNSPLHF.

Here the CDR3 DNA reads TGTGCCTGGAGTGTACCCGGTTCACCCCTCCACTTT. This codes for CAWSVPGSPLHF. V usage is TRBV30 and J usage is TRBJ1-6; D is unresolved. Trimming removed 0 bases from V and 9 bases from J, with 6 bases in between. There are 12 residues in the CDR3. Germline V gives CDR1 GTSNPN, CDR2 SVGIG (reference sequence).

This clone was detected only a few times. This sequence joins TRBV9 and TRBJ2-7; 9 bases line up with TRBD2. The V gene's germline CDR1 is SGDLS and CDR2 YYNGEE. This CDR3 contains 14 residues. V shed 7 bases and J 2 bases; nucleotides not matched to a gene: 7. CDR3 DNA sequence: TGTGCCAGCTCGACCGGGACTAGCCCCTACGAGCAGTACTTC. This encodes CASSTGTSPYEQYF. The whole variable domain, filled in from reference TRBV9 and TRBJ2-7, reads DSGVTQTPKHLITATGQRVTLRCSPRSGDLSVYWYQQSLDQGLQFLIQYYNGEERAKGNILERFSAQQFPDLHSELNLSSLELGDSALYFCASSTGTSPYEQYFGPGTRLTVT.

For this clone: The germline gene is not matched at one end of the junction; a read error may be the cause. The genes are TRBV30 and TRBJ2-7; D unclear. Germline loops: CDR1 GTSNPN, CDR2 SVGIG (reference sequence). This CDR3 has 11 amino acids. CDR3 amino acids: CAWSVGHPVGF. CDR3 sequence (DNA): TGTGCCTGGAGTGTAGGGCACCCCGTCGGCTTC. The whole variable domain, filled in from reference TRBV30 and TRBJ2-7, reads SQTIHQWPATLVQPVGSPLSLECTVEGTSNPNLYWYRQAAGRGLQLLFYSVGIGQISSEVPQNLSASRPQDRQFILSSKKLLLSDSGFYLCAWSVGHPVGFGPGTRLTVT.

This rearrangement joins TRBV29-1 to TRBJ1-2, with D uncertain. V lost 3 bases to trimming and J lost 4 bases, with 9 bases between them. CDR1 is SQVTM and CDR2 is ANQGSEA in the germline V gene. The CDR3 loop spans 12 amino acids. CDR3: CSVEGPAYGYTF. The CDR3 DNA is TGCAGCGTTGAGGGCCCGGCCTATGGCTACACCTTC. The entire variable domain, with the rest obtained from reference TRBV29-1 and TRBJ1-2, is as follows: SAVISQKPSRDICQRGTSLTIQCQVDSQVTMMFWYRQQPGQSLTLIATANQGSEATYESGFVIDKFPISRPNLTFSTLTVSNMSPEDSSIYLCSVEGPAYGYTFGSGTRLTVV.

This chain uses TRBV7-9 with TRBJ2-5; D is unclear. Germline assignment: CDR1 SEHNR and CDR2 FQNEAQ (reference sequence). Trimming left V 3 bases short and J 0 bases short, with 14 bases between. The CDR3 has 16 amino acids. The CDR3 protein is CASSFWLTVDQETQYF. CDR3 in DNA: TGTGCCAGCAGCTTCTGGCTGACCGTGGACCAAGAGACCCAGTACTTC.

The CDR3 loop is CASSSSDRGGQPQHF. The CDR3 nucleotides are TGTGCCAGCAGCTCGAGTGACAGGGGAGGCCAGCCCCAGCATTTT. The V and J genes are TRBV6-5 and TRBJ1-5; TRBD1 matches 8 bases. This CDR3 has 15 residues. Per germline, CDR1 MNHEY and CDR2 SVGAGI. V lost 6 bases to trimming and J lost 7 bases; unmatched junction nucleotides: 11.

The chain is built from TRBV10-3 and TRBJ2-2, with 14 bases identical to TRBD2. The V gene end was trimmed by 6 bases and the J gene end by 3 bases; junction bases not matched to a gene: 3. This CDR3 contains 16 residues. CDR1 and CDR2 from the germline V gene are ENHRY and SYGVKD. The CDR3 protein is CAIRSGLAGDTGELFF. The DNA of the CDR3 is TGTGCCATCAGGTCGGGACTAGCGGGGGACACCGGGGAGCTGTTTTTT.

This chain joins TRBV28 and TRBJ2-7; possibly TRBD1 for D (6 bases). Deletions cut 7 bases from V and 2 bases from J, with 15 bases between. The CDR3 has 14 residues. Germline loops: CDR1 MDHEN, CDR2 SYDVKM. The CDR3 sequence: CASMGAPLAYEQYF. DNA of the CDR3: TGTGCCAGCATGGGGGCCCCCCTGGCCTACGAGCAGTACTTC.

The chain combines TRBV14 with TRBJ2-3; 8 bases fit TRBD1. The germline CDR1 and CDR2 sequences are SGHDN and FVKESK. The CDR3 length is 16 residues. V trimming: 4 bases; J trimming: 4 bases; junction bases outside the gene matches: 10. Here the CDR3 DNA reads TGTGCCAGCAGCCGGGTCGGCAGGGGGCTAGCAGATACGCAGTATTTT. Protein sequence: CASSRVGRGLADTQYF.

The chain is built from TRBV28 and TRBJ1-5; tentatively, D is TRBD1 (6 bases). CDR1 is MDHEN and CDR2 is SYDVKM in the germline V gene. The V end lost 7 bases, the J end lost 8 bases, and 21 bases lay between the germline ends. The CDR3 length is 15 residues. CDR3 DNA: TGTGCCAGCATACTCAACAGGGCGGTGCCGAAGCCCCAGCATTTT. Protein sequence: CASILNRAVPKPQHF.

Only a few counts were recorded for this clone. The chain recombines TRBV25-1 with TRBJ1-2, with TRBD1 matching 7 bases. The germline V gene has CDR1 MGHDK and CDR2 SYGVNS. The CDR3 sequence is 14 residues long. V dropped 8 bases and J dropped 5; count of bases not matched to a gene: 11. The CDR3 DNA reads TGTGCCAGCTCTTCGGGGACAGCCACGTATGGCTACACCTTC. It codes for CASSSGTATYGYTF.

This clone was picked up a small number of times. The chain links TRBV7-2 to TRBJ1-3, with D uncertain. This CDR3 is 14 amino acids long. CDR1 and CDR2 (germline): SGHTA, FQGNSA. V was shortened by 2 bases and J by 4 bases, with 9 bases between the two germline ends. CDR3 nucleotide sequence: TGTGCCAGCAGCTTAAGTGGAGCCGGAAACACCATATATTTT. Its translation: CASSLSGAGNTIYF.

This clone has only a few counts. CDR3 DNA sequence: TGCGCCAGCAGCTACTCGGGACAGGGAGAGACCCAGTACTTC. Protein: CASSYSGQGETQYF. The chain has TRBV4-1 and TRBJ2-5; TRBD1 matches at 9 bases. CDR3 size: 14 residues. V was clipped by 5 bases and J by 4 bases; unmatched bases: 5. Per germline, CDR1 MGHRA and CDR2 YSYEKL.

This clone was recorded a few times. The chain is built from TRBV7-9 and TRBJ2-7; D possibly uses TRBD1 or TRBD2 (7 bases each). The CDR3 is 14 amino acids. Germline V gene data show CDR1 as SEHNR and CDR2 as FQNEAQ (reference sequence). Trimming took 4 bases from V and 2 from J, leaving 12 bases between them. The CDR3 sequence is CASSSRGGTYEQYF. In DNA form, the CDR3 reads TGTGCCAGCAGCTCCAGGGGGGGAACCTACGAGCAGTACTTC.

The chain joins TRBV23-1 to TRBJ1-5, with D perhaps matching TRBD1 (5 bases). TRBV23-1 is identified as an open reading frame with a role that is uncertain. The CDR3 has 14 residues. Trimming took 7 bases from V and 0 from J, leaving 10 bases between them. The CDR3 is CASTQTVSNQPQHF. Here the CDR3 DNA reads TGCGCCAGCACCCAGACAGTTAGCAATCAGCCCCAGCATTTT.

The J gene is TRBJ1-2, the V gene TRBV6-6; TRBD1 is a possible D gene (6 bases). The V gene lost 2 bases and the J gene lost 6 bases, with 10 bases spanning the gap. Per the germline V gene, CDR1 is MNHNY and CDR2 is SVGAGI (reference sequence). The CDR3 is 13 amino acids. DNA for the CDR3: TGTGCCAGCAGTTACGACCGGGACAATGGCTACACCTTC. Translated, it gives CASSYDRDNGYTF.

The CDR3 sequence: CASSQKGQYSGNTIYF. CDR3 DNA: TGCGCCAGCAGCCAAAAAGGGCAGTACTCTGGAAACACCATATATTTT. This sequence joins TRBV4-1 and TRBJ1-3, with unresolved D. The ends were cut back, 2 bases at V and 0 bases at J, with 11 bases in the middle. The CDR3 covers 16 residues. The germline gives CDR1 MGHRA, CDR2 YSYEKL.

This clone came up a few times. Additional DNA sequences in this sample encode the identical CDR3. V and J are TRBV5-1 and TRBJ2-3; weak D call: TRBD1 (6 bases). Germline CDR1 and CDR2: SGHRS and YFSETQ. The CDR3 contains 14 residues. Trimming cost V 4 bases and J 0 bases, with 9 bases left between them. The chain's CDR3 is CASSLDSSTDTQYF. DNA for the CDR3: TGCGCCAGCAGCCTGGACAGCAGCACAGATACGCAGTATTTT. Together with reference TRBV5-1 and TRBJ2-3, the CDR3 gives the full variable domain: KAGVTQTPRYLIKTRGQQVTLSCSPISGHRSVSWYQQTPGQGLQFLFEYFSETQRNKGNFPGRFSGRQFSNSRSEMNVSTLELGDSALYLCASSLDSSTDTQYFGPGTRLTVL.

This chain links TRBV9 with TRBJ2-5; D remains ambiguous. This CDR3 has 15 amino acids. V was trimmed by 3 bases and J by 1 base, leaving 13 bases between them. In germline, CDR1 is SGDLS, CDR2 YYNGEE. The CDR3 sequence is CASSGRVTLQETQYF. As DNA, the CDR3 is TGTGCCAGCAGCGGACGGGTCACTCTCCAAGAGACCCAGTACTTC.